The 23 T cell receptor beta chains below were found in one sample sequenced in a study of T cell repertoires and HLA-DP antigens. Profiling relied on immunoSEQ multiplex PCR, and the TCRdb table lists in-frame clones only, not all of them. The sample holds about 73,000 clones, around three quarters seen once. No antigen has been assigned to these receptors. The sequencing sample was made of CD4+ T cells from PBMCs. These receptor sequences come from a man aged 60-69 years in good health and CMV-seronegative.

The chain joins TRBV6-1 to TRBJ2-2; D ambiguous. The CDR3 length is 13 residues. Trimming removed 3 bases at V and 4 bases at J, with 6 bases between. Germline V gives CDR1 MNHNS, CDR2 SASEGT. The CDR3 region is CASSDWATGELFF. The CDR3 nucleotides read TGTGCCAGCAGTGATTGGGCCACCGGGGAGCTGTTTTTT.

V is TRBV10-1 and J is TRBJ2-1, with 7 bases identical to TRBD2. CDR1 WNHNN and CDR2 SYGVQD come from the germline V gene (reference sequence). V shed 6 bases, J shed 2 bases, and the junction held 13 bases outside the gene matches. This CDR3 contains 17 residues. Here the CDR3 DNA reads TGCGCCAGCAGGACCCCCGGGGTTAGCGGGCCCTACAATGAGCAGTTCTTC. It translates to CASRTPGVSGPYNEQFF.

The DNA of the CDR3 is TGTGCCAGCAGCCCCACGAGGAGTCAGAACACTGAAGCTTTCTTT. This codes for CASSPTRSQNTEAFF. The gene calls are TRBV7-6 and TRBJ1-1; D is ambiguous. The ends were cut back, 5 bases at V and 1 base at J, with 14 bases in the middle. This CDR3 is built from 15 residues. Germline loops: CDR1 SGHVS, CDR2 FNYEAQ.

This chain joins TRBV5-8 and TRBJ1-5; the D gene is possibly TRBD1 (5 bases). Looked up from germline, CDR1 is SGHTS and CDR2 is YDEGEE. V lost 4 bases, J lost 7 bases, and 15 bases lay in between. The CDR3 has 14 amino acids. The CDR3 DNA is TGTGCCAGCAGCGTCCGGGACGCCGTCCAGCCCCAGCATTTT. It translates to CASSVRDAVQPQHF.

The rearrangement joins TRBV5-1 to TRBJ1-1; 8 bases match TRBD1. J gave up 5 bases and V 4 bases, and 10 bases lay outside the gene matches. The CDR3 loop spans 15 amino acids. Per germline, CDR1 SGHRS and CDR2 YFSETQ. In DNA form, the CDR3 reads TGCGCCAGCAGCCCGAGGACAGGGAAGGAAACTGAAGCTTTCTTT. Translation gives CASSPRTGKETEAFF.

In this sample, this clone turned up many times. Within the sample, other DNA sequences also encode this same CDR3. The J gene is TRBJ1-1, the V gene TRBV7-9; D is ambiguous. The V end lost 3 bases, the J end lost 0 bases, and 5 bases lay between the germline ends. The CDR3 length is 13 residues. CDR1 and CDR2 from the germline V gene are SEHNR and FQNEAQ (reference sequence). For the CDR3, the DNA is TGTGCCAGCAGCTTGGATATGAACACTGAAGCTTTCTTT. This encodes CASSLDMNTEAFF.

The chain carries TRBV4-2 and TRBJ2-5; 11 positions agree with TRBD2. J lost 5 bases, V lost 1 base, and 6 bases had no gene match. The CDR3 runs 16 residues. In germline, CDR1 is LGHNA, CDR2 YNFKEQ. This CDR3 reads CASSQVSGGAQETQYF. DNA of the CDR3: TGTGCCAGCAGCCAAGTTAGCGGGGGGGCTCAGGAGACCCAGTACTTC.

CDR3 protein: CASSLTLGTFNEQFF. The CDR3 nucleotides read TGTGCCAGCAGCTTAACCCTCGGGACCTTCAATGAGCAGTTCTTC. The J gene is TRBJ2-1, the V gene TRBV7-3; D is possibly TRBD1 or TRBD2 (5 bases each). Germline-derived CDR1 and CDR2 are SGHTA and FQGTGA. Trimming removed 0 bases at V and 6 bases at J, with 12 bases between. The CDR3 is 15 amino acids.

The chain has TRBV9 and TRBJ1-4; the D gene is possibly TRBD1 (5 bases). Germline V CDR1 and CDR2: SGDLS, YYNGEE. Trimming took 3 bases from V and 0 from J, leaving 6 bases between them. This CDR3 has 14 amino acids. The chain's CDR3 is CASSEGATNEKLFF. The CDR3 nucleotides are TGTGCCAGCAGCGAAGGGGCAACTAATGAAAAACTGTTTTTT.

V and J are TRBV27 and TRBJ2-3; D may match TRBD1 or TRBD2 (6 bases each). The V and J ends lost 0 bases and 2 bases respectively, with 15 bases between them. The CDR3 is 17 amino acids. The V gene's germline CDR1 is MNHEY and CDR2 SMNVEV (reference sequence). In nucleotides, the CDR3 is TGTGCCAGCAGTTTATCCGGTGGGGGGCGCATCACAGATACGCAGTATTTT. Amino acids: CASSLSGGGRITDTQYF.

CDR3 region: CASSSRETQYF. The CDR3 DNA is TGTGCCAGCAGTTCTAGAGAGACCCAGTACTTC. V gene TRBV6-1 combines with J gene TRBJ2-5; D is uncertain. This CDR3 comprises 11 residues. Germline V gene lookup returns CDR1 MNHNS and CDR2 SASEGT. Trimming cost V 5 bases and J 4 bases, with 5 bases left between them.

V gene TRBV30 combines with J gene TRBJ2-1; no clear D gene. The length of the CDR3 is 11 residues. The V end lost 5 bases, the J end lost 3 bases, and 5 bases lay between the germline ends. Germline-derived CDR1 and CDR2 are GTSNPN and SVGIG (reference sequence). The CDR3 loop reads CAWGHYNEQFF. The DNA of the CDR3 is TGTGCCTGGGGTCACTACAATGAGCAGTTCTTC. Using reference TRBV30 and TRBJ2-1 for the parts outside the CDR3, the full variable domain is SQTIHQWPATLVQPVGSPLSLECTVEGTSNPNLYWYRQAAGRGLQLLFYSVGIGQISSEVPQNLSASRPQDRQFILSSKKLLLSDSGFYLCAWGHYNEQFFGPGTRLTVL.

The CDR3 DNA reads as TGTGCCAGCAGTGATTCGAGGAATGAGCAGTTCTTC. Translating gives CASSDSRNEQFF. The chain combines TRBV6-1 with TRBJ2-1; D ambiguous. Looked up from germline, CDR1 is MNHNS and CDR2 is SASEGT. The CDR3 runs to 12 residues. Trimming left V 3 bases short and J 7 bases short, with 7 bases between.

The chain has TRBV4-1 and TRBJ2-5; D gene ambiguous. The CDR3 totals 14 residues. V was pared by 4 bases and J by 1 base, with 10 bases between. Per the germline V gene, CDR1 is MGHRA and CDR2 is YSYEKL. CDR3 sequence: CASSPIDRQETQYF. CDR3 DNA sequence: TGCGCCAGCAGCCCCATTGACCGCCAAGAGACCCAGTACTTC.

The V call is TRBV30, the J call TRBJ2-7, with 10 bases fitting TRBD1. The CDR3 totals 14 residues. Unmatched junction bases numbered 5, after V lost 5 bases and J lost 1 base. Germline V CDR1 and CDR2: GTSNPN, SVGIG (reference sequence). CDR3 amino acids: CAWGPGQGSYEQYF. The CDR3 DNA follows: TGTGCCTGGGGGCCGGGACAGGGGTCCTACGAGCAGTACTTC.

The chain recombines TRBV7-2 with TRBJ1-3; 7 positions agree with TRBD1. Trimming cost V 8 bases and J 4 bases; bases outside gene matches: 11. The CDR3 is made up of 15 amino acids. CDR1 is SGHTA and CDR2 is FQGNSA in the germline V gene. CDR3 in amino acids: CASAGYTGAGNTIYF. The CDR3 nucleotides read TGTGCCAGCGCCGGGTACACAGGGGCAGGAAACACCATATATTTT.

The rearrangement uses TRBV5-1 and TRBJ2-7; 7 nucleotides line up with TRBD1. This CDR3 contains 16 residues. The germline V gene has CDR1 SGHRS and CDR2 YFSETQ. The J segment lost 2 bases and the V segment lost 0 bases, leaving 8 bases of the junction unmatched. CDR3 in amino acids: CASSLGIRTGPYEQYF. CDR3 coding DNA: TGCGCCAGCAGCTTGGGGATAAGGACAGGTCCCTACGAGCAGTACTTC. The complete variable domain, with remaining parts taken from reference TRBV5-1 and TRBJ2-7, reads KAGVTQTPRYLIKTRGQQVTLSCSPISGHRSVSWYQQTPGQGLQFLFEYFSETQRNKGNFPGRFSGRQFSNSRSEMNVSTLELGDSALYLCASSLGIRTGPYEQYFGPGTRLTVT.

The chain carries TRBV4-1 and TRBJ1-4, with D possibly TRBD1 on 5 matching bases. Germline CDR1 reads MGHRA; CDR2 reads YSYEKL. This CDR3 has 15 residues. V lost 8 bases and J 3 bases, leaving 16 bases between the germline ends. The CDR3 sequence is CASRPQGKSNEKLFF. CDR3 sequence (DNA): TGCGCCAGCCGCCCCCAGGGAAAATCTAATGAAAAACTGTTTTTT.

The chain uses TRBV7-2 and TRBJ2-3; maybe TRBD1 (5 bases). This CDR3 region has 15 residues. The germline CDR1 and CDR2 sequences are SGHTA and FQGNSA. The V gene lost 3 bases and the J gene lost 2 bases, with 12 bases spanning the gap. CDR3 region: CASSLLGLNTDTQYF. CDR3 in DNA: TGTGCCAGCAGCTTGCTGGGGCTCAACACAGATACGCAGTATTTT.

This clone is a singleton in its sample. CDR3 coding DNA: TGTGCCAGCAGTGAAGTGAGGACTTCGTACAATGAGCAGTTCTTC. Its translation: CASSEVRTSYNEQFF. V gene TRBV2 combines with J gene TRBJ2-1; a weak D match, TRBD2 (5 bases). CDR3 size: 15 residues. The germline V gene encodes CDR1 SNHLY and CDR2 FYNNEI. V lost 1 base, J lost 4 bases, and 11 bases lay in between. Full variable domain (rest looked up from reference TRBV2 and TRBJ2-1): EPEVTQTPSHQVTQMGQEVILRCVPISNHLYFYWYRQILGQKVEFLVSFYNNEISEKSEIFDDQFSVERPDGSNFTLKIRSTKLEDSAMYFCASSEVRTSYNEQFFGPGTRLTVL.

V usage is TRBV15 and J usage is TRBJ1-4; D is perhaps TRBD1 (5 bases). Germline loops: CDR1 LNHNV, CDR2 YYDKDF (reference sequence). Trimming pared 5 bases from V and 5 bases from J, leaving 18 bases between. The CDR3 runs to 16 residues. CDR3: CATSPQAGEENEKLFF. The CDR3, as DNA: TGTGCCACCAGCCCCCAAGCGGGGGAAGAGAATGAAAAACTGTTTTTT.

The chain has TRBV27 and TRBJ2-1; 9 positions match TRBD2. The CDR3 covers 16 residues. Germline V gene lookup returns CDR1 MNHEY and CDR2 SMNVEV (reference sequence). J gave up 0 bases and V 6 bases, and 6 bases lay outside the gene matches. This CDR3 reads CASRASGTFSYNEQFF. The CDR3 bases are TGTGCCAGCAGGGCTAGCGGGACCTTCTCCTACAATGAGCAGTTCTTC.

This chain joins TRBV5-1 and TRBJ2-7; D perhaps matches TRBD1 (6 bases). This CDR3 comprises 13 residues. Per the germline V gene, CDR1 is SGHRS and CDR2 is YFSETQ. The V end was cut by 5 bases, the J end by 0 bases, with 9 bases between. CDR3 amino acids: CASRAGDSYEQYF. As DNA, the CDR3 is TGCGCCAGCAGGGCAGGGGACTCCTACGAGCAGTACTTC.